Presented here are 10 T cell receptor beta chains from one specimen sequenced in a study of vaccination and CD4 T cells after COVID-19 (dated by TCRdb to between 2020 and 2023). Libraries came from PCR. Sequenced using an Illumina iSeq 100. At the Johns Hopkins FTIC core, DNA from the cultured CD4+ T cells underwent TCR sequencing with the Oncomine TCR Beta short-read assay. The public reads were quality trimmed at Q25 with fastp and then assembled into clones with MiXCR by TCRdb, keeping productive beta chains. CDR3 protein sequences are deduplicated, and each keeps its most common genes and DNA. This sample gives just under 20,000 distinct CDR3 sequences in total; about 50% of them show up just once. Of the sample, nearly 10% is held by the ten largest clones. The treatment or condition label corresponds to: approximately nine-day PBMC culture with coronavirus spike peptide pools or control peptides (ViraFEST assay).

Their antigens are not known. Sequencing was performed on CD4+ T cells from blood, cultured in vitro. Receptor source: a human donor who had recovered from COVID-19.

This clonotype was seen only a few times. The CDR3 sequence: CSVEGTGLGTDTQYF. The CDR3 region has the DNA TGCAGCGTTGAGGGTACAGGGTTGGGGACAGATACGCAGTATTTT. The chain recombines TRBV29-1 with TRBJ2-3; D may be TRBD1 (6 bases). The CDR3 is 15 residues long. Trimming removed 3 bases from V and 3 bases from J, with 16 bases in between. Germline V gene sequence: CDR1 SQVTM, CDR2 ANQGSEA.

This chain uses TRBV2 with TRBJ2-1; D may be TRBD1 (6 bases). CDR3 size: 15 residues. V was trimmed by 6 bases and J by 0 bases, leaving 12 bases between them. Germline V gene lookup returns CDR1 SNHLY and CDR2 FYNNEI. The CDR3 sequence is CASREWTDSYNEQFF. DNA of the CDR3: TGTGCCAGCAGGGAGTGGACAGACTCCTACAATGAGCAGTTCTTC.

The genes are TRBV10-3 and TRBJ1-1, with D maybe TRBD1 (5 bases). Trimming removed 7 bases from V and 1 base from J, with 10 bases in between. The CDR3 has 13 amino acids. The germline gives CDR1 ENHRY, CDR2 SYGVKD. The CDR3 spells CAITGGWNTEAFF. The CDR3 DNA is TGTGCCATCACGGGGGGATGGAACACTGAAGCTTTCTTT.

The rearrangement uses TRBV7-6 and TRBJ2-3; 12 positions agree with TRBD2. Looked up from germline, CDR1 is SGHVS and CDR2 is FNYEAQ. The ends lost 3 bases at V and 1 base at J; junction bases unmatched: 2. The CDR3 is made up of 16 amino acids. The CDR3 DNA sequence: TGTGCCAGCAGCTTGCTAGCGGGGGGGGGCACAGATACGCAGTATTTT. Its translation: CASSLLAGGGTDTQYF.

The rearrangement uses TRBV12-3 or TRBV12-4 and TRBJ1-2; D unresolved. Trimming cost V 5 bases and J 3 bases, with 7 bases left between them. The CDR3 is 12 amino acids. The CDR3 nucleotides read TGTGCCAGCAGTGTGGGTGACTATGGCTACACCTTC. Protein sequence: CASSVGDYGYTF.

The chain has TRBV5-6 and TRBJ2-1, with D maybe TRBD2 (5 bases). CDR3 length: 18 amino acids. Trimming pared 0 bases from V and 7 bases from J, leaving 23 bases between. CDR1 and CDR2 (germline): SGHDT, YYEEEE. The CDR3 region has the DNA TGTGCCAGCAGCTTGGCCTGGTCTACAACAATCAGAGGGAATGAGCAGTTCTTC. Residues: CASSLAWSTTIRGNEQFF.

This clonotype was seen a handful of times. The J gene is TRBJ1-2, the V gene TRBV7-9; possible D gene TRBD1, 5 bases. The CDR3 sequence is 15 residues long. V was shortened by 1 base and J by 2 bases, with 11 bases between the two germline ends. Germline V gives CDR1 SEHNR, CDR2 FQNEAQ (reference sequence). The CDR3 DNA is TGTGCCAGCAGCTTAGGGGAGACAGCAAACTATGGCTACACCTTC. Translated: CASSLGETANYGYTF.

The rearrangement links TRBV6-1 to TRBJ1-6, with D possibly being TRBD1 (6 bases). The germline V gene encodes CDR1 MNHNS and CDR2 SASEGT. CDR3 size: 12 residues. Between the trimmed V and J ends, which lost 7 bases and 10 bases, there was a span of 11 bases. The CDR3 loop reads CASTQGWSPLHF. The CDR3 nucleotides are TGTGCCAGCACTCAGGGGTGGTCACCCCTCCACTTT.

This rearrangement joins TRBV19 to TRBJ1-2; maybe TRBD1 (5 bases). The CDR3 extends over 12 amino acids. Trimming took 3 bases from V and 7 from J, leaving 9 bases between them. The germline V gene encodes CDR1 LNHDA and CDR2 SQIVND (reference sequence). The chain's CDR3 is CASSILGGGYTF. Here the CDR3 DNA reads TGTGCCAGTAGTATTCTGGGGGGTGGCTACACCTTC.

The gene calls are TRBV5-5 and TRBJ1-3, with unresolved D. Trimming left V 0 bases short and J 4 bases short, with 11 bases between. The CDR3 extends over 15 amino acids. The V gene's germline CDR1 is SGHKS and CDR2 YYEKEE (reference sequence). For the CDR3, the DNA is TGTGCCAGCAGCTTGGACCACACGGGAGGAAACACCATATATTTT. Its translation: CASSLDHTGGNTIYF.